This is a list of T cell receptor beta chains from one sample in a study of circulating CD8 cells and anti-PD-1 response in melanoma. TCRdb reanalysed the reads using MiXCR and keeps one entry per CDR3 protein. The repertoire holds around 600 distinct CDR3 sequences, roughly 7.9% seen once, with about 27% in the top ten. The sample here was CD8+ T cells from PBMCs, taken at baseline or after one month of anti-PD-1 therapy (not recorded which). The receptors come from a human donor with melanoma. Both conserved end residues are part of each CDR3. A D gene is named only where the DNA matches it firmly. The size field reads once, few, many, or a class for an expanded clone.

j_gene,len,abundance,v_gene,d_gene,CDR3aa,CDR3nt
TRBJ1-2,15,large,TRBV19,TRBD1,CASSPSDRAFGGYTF,TGTGCCAGTAGTCCCTCGGACAGGGCTTTCGGTGGCTACACCTTC
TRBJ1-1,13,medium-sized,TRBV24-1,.,CATSESRGTEAFF,TGTGCCACCAGTGAGTCCCGGGGCACTGAAGCTTTCTTT
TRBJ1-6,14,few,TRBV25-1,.,CASSESAGNSPLHF,TGTGCCAGCAGTGAATCGGCAGGAAATTCACCCCTCCACTTT
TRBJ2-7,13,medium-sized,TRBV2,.,CASSDSVADEQYF,TGTGCCAGCAGTGACTCGGTGGCGGACGAGCAGTACTTC
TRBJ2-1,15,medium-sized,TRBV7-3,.,CASSLEGSSYNEQFF,TGTGCCAGCAGCTTAGAGGGCAGCTCCTACAATGAGCAGTTCTTC
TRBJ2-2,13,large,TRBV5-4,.,CASSFQGSGELFF,TGTGCCAGCAGCTTTCAGGGGTCCGGGGAGCTGTTTTTT
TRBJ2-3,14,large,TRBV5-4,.,CASSSSYGTDTQYF,TGTGCCAGCAGCTCTAGCTATGGCACAGATACGCAGTATTTT
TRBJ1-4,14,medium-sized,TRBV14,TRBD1,CASSPTGVGEKLFF,TGTGCCAGCAGCCCCACAGGGGTGGGTGAAAAACTGTTTTTT
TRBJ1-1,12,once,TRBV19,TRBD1,CASRDRVGEAFF,TGTGCCTCGCGGGACAGGGTAGGTGAAGCTTTCTTT
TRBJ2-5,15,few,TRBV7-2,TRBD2,CASSYSGSYQETQYF,TGTGCCAGCAGCTACAGCGGGAGTTACCAAGAGACCCAGTACTTC
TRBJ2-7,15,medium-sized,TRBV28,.,CASSWSSQRVYEQYF,TGTGCCAGCAGTTGGTCTTCACAGAGGGTCTACGAGCAGTACTTC
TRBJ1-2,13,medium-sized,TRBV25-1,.,CASSATGSQSYTF,TGTGCCAGCAGCGCCACAGGGAGTCAGAGCTACACCTTC
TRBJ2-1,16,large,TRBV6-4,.,CASSEDSSRGYNEQFF,TGTGCCAGCAGTGAAGACAGCAGTCGGGGGTACAATGAGCAGTTCTTC
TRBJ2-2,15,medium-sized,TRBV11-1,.,CASSLASGNTGELFF,TGTGCCAGCAGCTTAGCTAGCGGGAACACCGGGGAGCTGTTTTTT
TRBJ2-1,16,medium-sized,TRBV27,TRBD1,CASIPTGQSSYNEQFF,TGTGCCAGCATCCCAACGGGACAGAGCTCCTACAATGAGCAGTTCTTC
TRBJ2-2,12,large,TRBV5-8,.,CASSFNTGELFF,TGTGCCAGCAGCTTCAACACCGGGGAGCTGTTTTTT
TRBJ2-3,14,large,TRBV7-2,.,CASTLGSSTDTQYF,TGTGCCAGCACCTTAGGGTCTAGCACAGATACGCAGTATTTT
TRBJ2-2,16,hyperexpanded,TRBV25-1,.,CASSSPRGANTGELFF,TGTGCCAGCAGTTCGCCCAGGGGGGCGAACACCGGGGAGCTGTTTTTT
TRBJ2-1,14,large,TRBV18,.,CASPPTGYYNEQFF,TGTGCCAGCCCACCTACAGGGTACTACAATGAGCAGTTCTTC
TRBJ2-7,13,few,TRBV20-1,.,CSARGGLDYEQYF,TGCAGTGCTAGGGGCGGGCTCGACTACGAGCAGTACTTC
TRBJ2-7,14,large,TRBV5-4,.,CASSFTGTPYEQYF,TGTGCCAGCAGCTTCACCGGGACTCCGTACGAGCAGTACTTC
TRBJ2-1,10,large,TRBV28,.,CASSFREQFF,TGTGCCAGCAGTTTCCGGGAGCAGTTCTTC
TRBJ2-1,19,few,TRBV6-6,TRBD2,CASSAVGGLAGGPYNEQFF,TGTGCCAGCAGCGCTGTTGGGGGGCTAGCGGGAGGTCCCTACAATGAGCAGTTCTTC
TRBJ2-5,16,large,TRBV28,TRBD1,CASSIGQGRMRETQYF,TGTGCCAGCAGTATAGGACAGGGGCGCATGAGGGAGACCCAGTACTTC
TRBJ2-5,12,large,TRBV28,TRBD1,CASRGQGETQYF,TGTGCCAGCAGAGGACAGGGGGAGACCCAGTACTTC